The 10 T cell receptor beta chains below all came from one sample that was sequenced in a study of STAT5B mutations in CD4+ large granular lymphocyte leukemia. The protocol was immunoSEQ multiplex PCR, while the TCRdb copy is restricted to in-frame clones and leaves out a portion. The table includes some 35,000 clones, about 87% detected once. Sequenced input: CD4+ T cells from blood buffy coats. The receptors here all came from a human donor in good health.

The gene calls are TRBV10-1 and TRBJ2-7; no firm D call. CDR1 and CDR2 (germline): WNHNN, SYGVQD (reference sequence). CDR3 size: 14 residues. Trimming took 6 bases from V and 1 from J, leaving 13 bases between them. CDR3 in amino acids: CASSLRVGSYEQYF. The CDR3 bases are TGCGCCAGCAGCTTGCGCGTAGGTTCCTACGAGCAGTACTTC.

CDR3 sequence: CASSLGVNQPQHF. CDR3 bases: TGTGCCAGCAGTTTAGGGGTTAATCAGCCCCAGCATTTT. The rearrangement joins TRBV28 to TRBJ1-5; D ambiguous. V was cut by 2 bases and J by 4 bases, with 6 bases left in between. From germline, CDR1 is MDHEN and CDR2 SYDVKM. CDR3 size: 13 residues.

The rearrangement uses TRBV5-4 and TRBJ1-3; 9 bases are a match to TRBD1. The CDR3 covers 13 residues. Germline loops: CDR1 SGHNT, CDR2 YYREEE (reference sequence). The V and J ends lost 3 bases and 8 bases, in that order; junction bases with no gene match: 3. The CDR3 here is CASSSQGADTIYF. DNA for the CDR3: TGTGCCAGCAGCTCACAGGGGGCAGACACCATATATTTT.

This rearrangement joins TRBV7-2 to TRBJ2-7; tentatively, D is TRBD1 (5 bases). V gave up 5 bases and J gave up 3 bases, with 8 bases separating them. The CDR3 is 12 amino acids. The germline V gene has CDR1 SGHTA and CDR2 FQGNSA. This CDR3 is CASSTDSYEQYF. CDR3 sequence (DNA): TGTGCCAGCAGCACTGACAGCTACGAGCAGTACTTC.

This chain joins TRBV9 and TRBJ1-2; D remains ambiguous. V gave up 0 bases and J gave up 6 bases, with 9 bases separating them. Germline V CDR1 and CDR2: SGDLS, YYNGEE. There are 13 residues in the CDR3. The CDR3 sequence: CASSVGGRNGYTF. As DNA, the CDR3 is TGTGCCAGCAGCGTAGGGGGTCGGAATGGCTACACCTTC.

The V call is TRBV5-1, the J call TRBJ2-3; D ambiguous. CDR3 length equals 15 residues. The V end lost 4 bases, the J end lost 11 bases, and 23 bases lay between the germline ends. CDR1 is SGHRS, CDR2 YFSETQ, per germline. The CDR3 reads CASSQPEERPERQYF. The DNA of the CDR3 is TGCGCCAGCAGCCAGCCCGAGGAGCGCCCCGAGAGGCAGTATTTT.

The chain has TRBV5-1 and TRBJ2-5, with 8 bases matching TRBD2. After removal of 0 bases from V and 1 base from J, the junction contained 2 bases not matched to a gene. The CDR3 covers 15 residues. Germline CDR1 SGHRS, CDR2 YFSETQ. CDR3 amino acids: CASSLGGLAQETQYF. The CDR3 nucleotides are TGCGCCAGCAGCTTGGGCGGACTAGCCCAAGAGACCCAGTACTTC.

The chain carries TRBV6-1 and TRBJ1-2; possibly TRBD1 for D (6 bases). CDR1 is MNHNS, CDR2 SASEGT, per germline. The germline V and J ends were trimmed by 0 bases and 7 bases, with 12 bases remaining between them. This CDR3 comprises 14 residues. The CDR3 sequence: CASSEAGRGGGYTF. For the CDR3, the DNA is TGTGCCAGCAGTGAAGCAGGCAGGGGAGGTGGCTACACCTTC.

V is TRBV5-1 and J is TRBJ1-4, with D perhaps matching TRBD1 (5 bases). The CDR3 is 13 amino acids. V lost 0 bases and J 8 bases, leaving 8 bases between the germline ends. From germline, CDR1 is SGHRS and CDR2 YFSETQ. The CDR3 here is CASSLGGQEKLFF. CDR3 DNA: TGCGCCAGCAGCTTGGGGGGCCAGGAAAAACTGTTTTTT.

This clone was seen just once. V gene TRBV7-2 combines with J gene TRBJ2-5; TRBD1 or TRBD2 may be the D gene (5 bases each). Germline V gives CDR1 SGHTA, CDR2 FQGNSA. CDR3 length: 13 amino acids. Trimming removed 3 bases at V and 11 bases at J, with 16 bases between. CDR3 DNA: TGTGCCAGCAGCTTTACAGGAGACCGAGGGCAGTACTTC. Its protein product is CASSFTGDRGQYF. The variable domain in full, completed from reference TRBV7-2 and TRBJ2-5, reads GAGVSQSPSNKVTEKGKDVELRCDPISGHTALYWYRQSLGQGLEFLIYFQGNSAPDKSGLPSDRFSAERTGGSVSTLTIQRTQQEDSAVYLCASSFTGDRGQYFGPGTRLLVL.